This T cell receptor beta chain was sequenced during a study of T cell responses to AZD1222 COVID-19 vaccine. Assay used: immunoSEQ multiplex PCR; TCRdb lists only in-frame clones, some missing. Of some 120,000 clones listed, around 90% were seen once; the top ten hold around 6%. The V gene end was trimmed by 0 bases and the J gene end by 3 bases; junction bases not matched to a gene: 11. The CDR3 is made up of 17 amino acids. CDR1 is SGHDN and CDR2 is FVKESK in the germline V gene. This sequence was found in an adult in good health. The sequenced sample was peripheral blood, obtained on day 0 of AZD1222 vaccination. This rearrangement joins TRBV14 to TRBJ2-7; 7 bases align to TRBD2. CDR3 coding DNA: TGTGCCAGCAGCCAAGATCCACTAGCGCCTGGGGGCTACGAGCAGTACTTC. Translation: CASSQDPLAPGGYEQYF.